A selection of T cell receptor beta chains follows, all from one sample in a study of regulatory T cells in long-lasting Graves disease. TCRdb re-called the multiplex PCR reads with MiXCR, one entry per CDR3 protein. The table lists 450,000 to 500,000 distinct CDR3 sequences, around 15% of them singletons. The data were also submitted as part of a second study, on T cells in Graves' hyperthyroidism and ophthalmopathy.

The specimen was peripheral blood mononuclear cells (PBMCs), collected at new diagnosis, from a patient treated with antithyroid drugs. These receptors were obtained from a man between 35 and 55 years old with Graves disease. Each CDR3 is given with its conserved first and last residue. The D gene is left open where the match is weak. Expanded clones get a size class; other rows say once, few or many, or leave the size out.

D: -; size: many; J: TRBJ2-4; V: TRBV20-1; CDR3: CSARDQAIAKNIQYF; DNA: TGCAGTGCTAGAGATCAAGCGATAGCCAAAAACATTCAGTACTTC
D: TRBD2; size: many; J: TRBJ2-1; V: TRBV20-1; CDR3: CSAKRGGRSSYNEQFF; DNA: TGCAGTGCTAAGCGGGGCGGAAGGAGCTCCTACAATGAGCAGTTCTTC
D: -; size: many; J: TRBJ2-7; V: TRBV2; CDR3: CASSTRDSGVEQYF; DNA: TGTGCCAGCAGCACCCGGGACTCCGGGGTAGAGCAGTACTTC
D: TRBD1; size: many; J: TRBJ1-1; V: TRBV6-9; CDR3: CASSSGQGRAMNEAFF; DNA: TGTGCCAGCAGTTCAGGACAGGGTCGCGCGATGAATGAAGCTTTCTTT
D: TRBD2; size: many; J: TRBJ2-7; V: TRBV29-1; CDR3: CSVSTGTGGLTYEQYF; DNA: TGCAGCGTTTCTACGGGGACGGGAGGCCTGACCTACGAGCAGTACTTC
D: TRBD2; size: few; J: TRBJ2-7; V: TRBV12-3/TRBV12-4; CDR3: CAGGRGYEQYF; DNA: TGTGCCGGCGGGAGAGGCTACGAGCAGTACTTC
D: -; size: many; J: TRBJ2-1; V: TRBV12-3/TRBV12-4; CDR3: CASIGRPGGPYNEQFF; DNA: TGTGCCAGCATAGGACGTCCTGGGGGTCCCTACAATGAGCAGTTCTTC
D: TRBD1; size: few; J: TRBJ2-3; V: TRBV28; CDR3: CASSSPGQSTDTQYF; DNA: TGTGCCAGCAGTTCGCCGGGACAGAGCACAGATACGCAGTATTTT
D: TRBD1; size: -; J: TRBJ1-4; V: TRBV6-1; CDR3: CASSPDRGYKLFF; DNA: TGTGCCAGCAGCCCGGACAGGGGATATAAACTGTTTTTT
D: -; size: few; J: TRBJ1-2; V: TRBV7-2; CDR3: CASSPRQVYGYTF; DNA: TGTGCCAGCAGCCCCCGACAGGTCTATGGCTACACCTTC
D: -; size: few; J: TRBJ2-3; V: TRBV19; CDR3: CASRKTGDTQYF; DNA: TGTGCCAGTAGGAAAACGGGAGATACGCAGTATTTT
D: -; size: -; J: TRBJ2-1; V: TRBV7-2; CDR3: CASSLAGRSYNEQFF; DNA: TGTGCCAGCAGCTTGGCCGGGCGTTCCTACAATGAGCAGTTCTTC
D: -; size: many; J: TRBJ2-3; V: TRBV12-5; CDR3: CASGEAGNTDTQYF; DNA: TGTGCTAGTGGCGAGGCCGGTAATACAGATACGCAGTATTTT
D: -; size: many; J: TRBJ2-7; V: TRBV28; CDR3: CASSLLRLEGREQYF; DNA: TGTGCCAGCAGTTTATTAAGACTAGAGGGTAGAGAGCAGTACTTC
D: -; size: few; J: TRBJ2-7; V: TRBV5-4; CDR3: CASSSLGQTYEQYF; DNA: TGTGCCAGCAGCTCGCTTGGTCAGACCTACGAGCAGTACTTC
D: -; size: many; J: TRBJ2-3; V: TRBV12-3/TRBV12-4; CDR3: CASSLKDMQYF; DNA: TGTGCCAGCAGTTTAAAAGATATGCAGTATTTT
D: -; size: -; J: TRBJ2-2; V: TRBV28; CDR3: CASSQATSFTGELFF; DNA: TGTGCCAGCAGTCAGGCAACTAGTTTCACCGGGGAGCTGTTTTTT
D: -; size: few; J: TRBJ1-1; V: TRBV5-1; CDR3: CASSFRPNTEAFF; DNA: TGCGCCAGCAGCTTCCGACCGAACACTGAAGCTTTCTTT
D: TRBD2; size: many; J: TRBJ2-5; V: TRBV20-1; CDR3: CSARPSGRVLTETQYF; DNA: TGCAGTGCTAGACCTAGCGGGAGGGTCCTTACGGAGACCCAGTACTTC
D: -; size: few; J: TRBJ1-2; V: TRBV6-1; CDR3: CASTSGPGGYGYTF; DNA: TGTGCCAGCACCTCCGGACCGGGGGGCTATGGCTACACCTTC
D: -; size: -; J: TRBJ2-3; V: TRBV12-3/TRBV12-4; CDR3: CASRRRVLDTQYF; DNA: TGTGCCAGCAGACGCCGGGTTTTAGATACGCAGTATTTT
D: TRBD2; size: -; J: TRBJ2-3; V: TRBV28; CDR3: CASSFSGSTIDTQYF; DNA: TGTGCCAGCAGTTTTAGCGGGAGTACAATAGATACGCAGTATTTT
D: -; size: many; J: TRBJ1-5; V: TRBV6-1; CDR3: CASSVTGTLRSQPQHF; DNA: TGTGCCAGCAGTGTTACCGGGACCCTCAGGAGTCAGCCCCAGCATTTT
D: -; size: many; J: TRBJ1-2; V: TRBV28; CDR3: CASSLASANYGYTF; DNA: TGTGCCAGCAGCCTAGCCAGCGCTAACTATGGCTACACCTTC
D: TRBD1; size: many; J: TRBJ2-1; V: TRBV24-1; CDR3: CATSDLGTGSYNEQFF; DNA: TGTGCCACCAGTGATTTAGGGACAGGCTCCTACAATGAGCAGTTCTTC
D: TRBD2; size: few; J: TRBJ2-7; V: TRBV4-1; CDR3: CASSQDRAGASEQYF; DNA: TGCGCCAGCAGCCAAGATCGAGCGGGAGCATCCGAGCAGTACTTC
D: -; size: -; J: TRBJ2-7; V: TRBV28; CDR3: CASSLDSLMDEQYF; DNA: TGTGCCAGCAGTTTGGACAGTTTAATGGACGAGCAGTACTTC
D: -; size: few; J: TRBJ2-3; V: TRBV18; CDR3: CASSPPITDTQYF; DNA: TGTGCCAGCTCACCACCAATCACAGATACGCAGTATTTT
D: -; size: many; J: TRBJ2-7; V: TRBV30; CDR3: CAWSVPLLTGAYEQYF; DNA: TGTGCCTGGAGTGTACCTTTATTGACCGGGGCCTACGAGCAGTACTTC
D: -; size: many; J: TRBJ2-3; V: TRBV5-1; CDR3: CASSSSGADTQYF; DNA: TGTGCCAGCAGCTCGTCGGGGGCAGATACGCAGTATTTT
D: TRBD2; size: many; J: TRBJ2-1; V: TRBV5-1; CDR3: CASSLAGGSGRNEQFF; DNA: TGCGCCAGCAGCTTGGCAGGCGGGAGCGGAAGGAATGAGCAGTTCTTC
D: -; size: few; J: TRBJ1-5; V: TRBV4-1; CDR3: CASSQDRTVNNQPQHF; DNA: TGCGCCAGCAGCCAAGATCGAACAGTTAACAATCAGCCCCAGCATTTT
D: -; size: many; J: TRBJ1-1; V: TRBV12-3/TRBV12-4; CDR3: CASSSRTSEAFF; DNA: TGTGCCAGCAGTTCAAGGACATCTGAAGCTTTCTTT
D: -; size: many; J: TRBJ2-1; V: TRBV11-2; CDR3: CASSLGDTVYNEQFF; DNA: TGTGCCAGCAGCTTAGGGGATACCGTATACAATGAGCAGTTCTTC
D: -; size: many; J: TRBJ1-1; V: TRBV7-8; CDR3: CASSPSAAEAFF; DNA: TGTGCCAGCAGCCCGAGTGCGGCTGAAGCTTTCTTT
D: TRBD1; size: many; J: TRBJ2-1; V: TRBV5-1; CDR3: CASSPSTGGLSYNEQFF; DNA: TGTGCCAGCAGCCCATCGACAGGGGGCCTTTCCTACAATGAGCAGTTCTTC
D: TRBD1; size: -; J: TRBJ1-2; V: TRBV12-3/TRBV12-4; CDR3: CASSQNRDSYGYTF; DNA: TGTGCCAGCAGTCAGAACCGGGACAGCTATGGCTACACCTTC
D: -; size: many; J: TRBJ1-1; V: TRBV29-1; CDR3: CSVFEERAFF; DNA: TGCAGCGTTTTCGAGGAGCGGGCTTTCTTT
D: -; size: -; J: TRBJ2-7; V: TRBV10-3; CDR3: CASSYGDYEQYF; DNA: TGTGCCAGCAGTTATGGGGACTACGAGCAGTACTTC
D: -; size: few; J: TRBJ2-7; V: TRBV29-1; CDR3: CSVRDRLYEQYF; DNA: TGCAGCGTCCGGGACCGACTTTACGAGCAGTACTTC
D: TRBD1; size: few; J: TRBJ1-5; V: TRBV12-3/TRBV12-4; CDR3: CASSLEQGVSQPQHF; DNA: TGTGCCAGCAGTTTAGAACAGGGGGTTAGTCAGCCCCAGCATTTT
D: -; size: few; J: TRBJ2-3; V: TRBV7-2; CDR3: CASSLGLGGPSTDTQYF; DNA: TGTGCCAGCAGCTTAGGTCTCGGCGGACCTAGCACAGATACGCAGTATTTT
D: TRBD1; size: few; J: TRBJ1-6; V: TRBV20-1; CDR3: CSAIAGTGGNSPLHF; DNA: TGCAGTGCTATAGCCGGGACAGGGGGTAATTCACCCCTCCACTTT
D: TRBD2; size: many; J: TRBJ2-1; V: TRBV28; CDR3: CASNRRPSGSSYNEQFF; DNA: TGTGCCAGCAACCGCCGCCCTAGCGGGAGCTCCTACAATGAGCAGTTCTTC
D: TRBD2; size: few; J: TRBJ2-2; V: TRBV10-2; CDR3: CASRSLAGVRAGELFF; DNA: TGCGCCAGCAGAAGCCTAGCGGGAGTGCGTGCCGGGGAGCTGTTTTTT
D: -; size: many; J: TRBJ1-5; V: TRBV28; CDR3: CASSSDINSNQPQHF; DNA: TGTGCCAGCAGTTCCGACATTAATAGCAATCAGCCCCAGCATTTT